Sequencing of this T cell receptor beta chain was carried out in a study of blood T cell repertoires in COVID-19. Study-wide background: Acute and convalescent COVID-19 samples came from the United States, Italy and Spain. Sources were T cells, B-cell-depleted T cells, or PBMCs; the material itself was cDNA or gDNA.

V shed 4 bases and J 4 bases; nucleotides not matched to a gene: 14. This CDR3 is built from 18 residues. Germline CDR1 and CDR2: SGHTS and YDEGEE. Per the original data handling: Reference gene primers were amplified, and this amplification served to estimate nucleated cell counts. Only in-frame clones appear in the TCRdb table, and some are missing; sequencing was by immunoSEQ multiplex PCR. V and J calls and clone size are as listed in that table; D and trimming were resolved from the DNA. The data hold approximately 64,000 clones, with approximately 77% observed a single time. Source material: peripheral blood. The chain links TRBV5-8 to TRBJ1-1; 12 bases line up with TRBD1. The receptor's source is a woman aged 70-85 years with acute or convalescent COVID-19. In DNA, the CDR3 is TGTGCCAGCAGCACTTTTGCCGGGACAGGGGGCAGGGTCACTGAAGCTTTCTTT. Amino acid sequence: CASSTFAGTGGRVTEAFF.